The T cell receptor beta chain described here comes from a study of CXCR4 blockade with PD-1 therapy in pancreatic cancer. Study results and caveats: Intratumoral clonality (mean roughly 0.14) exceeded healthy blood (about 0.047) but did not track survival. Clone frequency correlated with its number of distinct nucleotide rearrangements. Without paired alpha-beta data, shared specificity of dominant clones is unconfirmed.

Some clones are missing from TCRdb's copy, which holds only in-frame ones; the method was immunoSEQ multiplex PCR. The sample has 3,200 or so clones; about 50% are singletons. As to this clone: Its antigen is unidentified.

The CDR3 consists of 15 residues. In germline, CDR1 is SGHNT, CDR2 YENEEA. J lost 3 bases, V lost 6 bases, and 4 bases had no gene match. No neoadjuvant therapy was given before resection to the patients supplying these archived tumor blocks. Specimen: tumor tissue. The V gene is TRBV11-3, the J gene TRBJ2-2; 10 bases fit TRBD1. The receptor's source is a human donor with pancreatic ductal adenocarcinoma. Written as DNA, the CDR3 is TGTGCCAGCAGAGCCGGGACAGGGGACACCGGGGAGCTGTTTTTT. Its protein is CASRAGTGDTGELFF. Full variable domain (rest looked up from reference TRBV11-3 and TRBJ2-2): EAGVVQSPRYKIIEKKQPVAFWCNPISGHNTLYWYLQNLGQGPELLIRYENEEAVDDSQLPKDRFSAERLKGVDSTLKIQPAELGDSAVYLCASRAGTGDTGELFFGEGSRLTVL.